Only one count was recorded for the clone carrying this TCR beta chain. Its cognate antigen is unknown. This CDR3 region has 14 residues. Germline CDR1 reads SNHLY; CDR2 reads FYNNEI. The V and J ends lost 6 bases and 1 base respectively, with 9 bases between them. This entry is derived from a study of T cells in localized non-small cell lung cancer. Study-wide points: There were a median around 53 of the top 100 tumor clones appearing in adjacent lung. Clonality of T cells reached its maximum in uninvolved adjacent lung, surpassing tumor. One tumor region alone was sequenced, and heterogeneity therefore remains possible.

Sequencing used immunoSEQ multiplex PCR; TCRdb keeps in-frame clones, though not all of them. The top ten hold roughly 17% of the sample, which has tens of thousands of clones, roughly 80% seen once. This sequence originates from a male donor older than 55 with stage III squamous cell lung carcinoma. Specimen: peripheral blood, collected before any cancer treatment. The chain employs TRBV2 and TRBJ1-4; D is ambiguous. In DNA, the CDR3 is TGTGCCAGCAGGCCCACAAGAACTAATGAAAAACTGTTTTTT. Translation: CASRPTRTNEKLFF.